This entry lists 27 T cell receptor beta chains sequenced from one sample in a study of cytotoxic CD8 clonotypes in ibrutinib-treated CLL. Profiling relied on immunoSEQ multiplex PCR, and the TCRdb table lists in-frame clones only, not all of them. The profile shows 140,000 to 150,000 clones, around 76% of them singletons. The specimen comprised PBMCs, sampled after 24 months of ibrutinib treatment. These receptors were collected from a human donor with chronic lymphocytic leukemia.

This clone was picked up many times. The chain couples TRBV6-6 to TRBJ1-5; tentative D call: TRBD1 (5 bases). Trimming took 7 bases from V and 3 from J, leaving 19 bases between them. CDR1 and CDR2 from the germline V gene are MNHNY and SVGAGI (reference sequence). The CDR3 is 16 amino acids. In DNA, the CDR3 is TGTGCCAGCACCCCACGGTGGGGGGACCACAATCAGCCCCAGCATTTT. Residues: CASTPRWGDHNQPQHF.

The chain is built from TRBV30 and TRBJ1-4; TRBD1 is a possible D gene (5 bases). V lost 0 bases and J 1 base, leaving 15 bases between the germline ends. The CDR3 extends over 17 amino acids. Per the germline V gene, CDR1 is GTSNPN and CDR2 is SVGIG (reference sequence). The CDR3 reads CAWSVGGILQTNEKLFF. CDR3 coding DNA: TGTGCCTGGAGTGTTGGGGGAATCCTGCAAACTAATGAAAAACTGTTTTTT.

V usage is TRBV19 and J usage is TRBJ1-2; the D is unclear. Looked up from germline, CDR1 is LNHDA and CDR2 is SQIVND (reference sequence). This CDR3 has 11 amino acids. Trimming pared 6 bases from V and 3 bases from J, leaving 5 bases between. DNA for the CDR3: TGTGCCAGTAGAAGAGACTATGGCTACACCTTC. Its protein is CASRRDYGYTF.

The chain employs TRBV4-3 and TRBJ2-5; 8 nucleotides match TRBD1. The CDR3 covers 15 residues. Trimming at V came to 0 bases and at J to 6 bases, leaving 6 bases not matched to a gene. The germline V gene encodes CDR1 LGHNA and CDR2 YSLEER. The CDR3, as DNA: TGCGCCAGCAGCCAAGACGGACAGGGTGGTAAGACCCAGTACTTC. It encodes CASSQDGQGGKTQYF.

The rearrangement uses TRBV11-1 and TRBJ2-5, with D maybe TRBD2 (6 bases). V lost 6 bases and J 5 bases, leaving 13 bases between the germline ends. CDR1 SGHAT and CDR2 FQDESV come from the germline V gene (reference sequence). The CDR3 runs 13 residues. This chain's CDR3 is CASRLTSWETQYF. The CDR3 DNA reads as TGTGCCAGCAGGCTGACTAGTTGGGAGACCCAGTACTTC. The complete variable domain, with remaining parts taken from reference TRBV11-1 and TRBJ2-5, reads EAEVAQSPRYKITEKSQAVAFWCDPISGHATLYWYRQILGQGPELLVQFQDESVVDDSQLPKDRFSAERLKGVDSTLKIQPAELGDSAMYLCASRLTSWETQYFGPGTRLLVL.

This chain connects TRBV19 to TRBJ1-5; the D is unclear. CDR3 size: 16 residues. CDR1 and CDR2 from the germline V gene are LNHDA and SQIVND (reference sequence). V lost 7 bases to trimming and J lost 0 bases, with 16 bases between them. CDR3 amino acids: CASKPSWENSNQPQHF. The CDR3 DNA is TGTGCCAGTAAACCTTCGTGGGAGAATAGCAATCAGCCCCAGCATTTT.

The chain has TRBV7-8 and TRBJ2-5; D unresolved. The CDR3 has 12 amino acids. Germline CDR1 SGHVS, CDR2 FQNEAQ. V lost 1 base and J 4 bases, leaving 4 bases between the germline ends. The chain's CDR3 is CASSLVRETQYF. CDR3 nucleotide sequence: TGTGCCAGCAGCTTAGTAAGAGAGACCCAGTACTTC.

The rearrangement uses TRBV29-1 and TRBJ2-3; a possible D gene is TRBD1 (5 bases). The V end was cut by 1 base, the J end by 0 bases, with 11 bases between. CDR1 is SQVTM, CDR2 ANQGSEA, per germline. This CDR3 contains 15 residues. CDR3: CSVEGGRTSTDTQYF. The CDR3 DNA reads TGCAGCGTTGAAGGGGGCAGAACTAGCACAGATACGCAGTATTTT.

The gene calls are TRBV7-9 and TRBJ1-6; 7 nucleotides agree with TRBD1. The CDR3 length is 14 residues. Germline loops: CDR1 SEHNR, CDR2 FQNEAQ (reference sequence). The ends lost 4 bases at V and 7 bases at J; junction bases unmatched: 4. The CDR3 nucleotides are TGTGCCAGCAGCTCGGGGACAGAGAATTCACCCCTCCACTTT. Protein sequence: CASSSGTENSPLHF.

This clone showed up just a few times. The V gene is TRBV13, the J gene TRBJ1-5, with 7 bases identical to TRBD1. Germline V gene data show CDR1 as PRHDT and CDR2 as FYEKMQ (reference sequence). The CDR3 covers 15 residues. V shed 0 bases and J 6 bases; nucleotides not matched to a gene: 5. The CDR3 loop is CASSLGRQGGQPQHF. DNA for the CDR3: TGTGCCAGCAGCTTAGGCAGACAGGGCGGTCAGCCCCAGCATTTT.

The V call is TRBV19, the J call TRBJ1-1; 7 bases align to TRBD1. V shed 9 bases, J shed 6 bases, and the junction held 7 bases outside the gene matches. The CDR3 contains 12 residues. Germline lookup yields CDR1 LNHDA and CDR2 SQIVND (reference sequence). The CDR3 reads CASSDRDAEAFF. CDR3 nucleotides: TGTGCCAGCAGCGACAGGGACGCTGAAGCTTTCTTT.

The V gene is TRBV10-3, the J gene TRBJ2-7; TRBD2 matches at 10 bases. The trim removed 10 bases at V and 0 bases at J, leaving 3 bases unmatched. CDR3 length: 13 residues. Per the germline V gene, CDR1 is ENHRY and CDR2 is SYGVKD. CDR3 in amino acids: CATRTSGSYEQYF. The CDR3 region has the DNA TGTGCCACCCGGACTAGCGGCTCCTACGAGCAGTACTTC.

This clone occurred once. This rearrangement joins TRBV5-8 to TRBJ1-2; D gene unclear. CDR3 length: 14 amino acids. Germline assignment: CDR1 SGHTS and CDR2 YDEGEE. The ends were cut back, 6 bases at V and 0 bases at J, with 12 bases in the middle. CDR3 loop: CASTPGRANYGYTF. CDR3 nucleotide sequence: TGTGCCAGCACCCCGGGCAGAGCTAACTATGGCTACACCTTC.

The chain has TRBV2 and TRBJ2-7, with TRBD2 as a possible D gene (5 bases). V was cut by 6 bases and J by 4 bases, with 10 bases left in between. This CDR3 has 12 residues. Per the germline V gene, CDR1 is SNHLY and CDR2 is FYNNEI. The CDR3 DNA sequence: TGTGCCAGCAGGAACCCGGGGTACGAGCAGTACTTC. This translates into CASRNPGYEQYF.

The genes are TRBV4-2 and TRBJ2-7; TRBD2 is a possible D gene (6 bases). This CDR3 contains 14 residues. V lost 5 bases and J 5 bases, leaving 16 bases between the germline ends. From germline, CDR1 is LGHNA and CDR2 YNFKEQ. CDR3 DNA sequence: TGTGCCAGCAGCTCACTCCACGCTAGCGACGAGCAGTACTTC. It yields the protein CASSSLHASDEQYF.

V is TRBV7-9 and J is TRBJ1-1; D uncertain. Trimming cost V 0 bases and J 1 base, with 9 bases left between them. CDR1 is SEHNR, CDR2 FQNEAQ, per germline (reference sequence). The CDR3 extends over 15 amino acids. The DNA of the CDR3 is TGTGCCAGCAGCTTAGCCCCCGGTTCGAACACTGAAGCTTTCTTT. Its translation: CASSLAPGSNTEAFF.

The chain has TRBV28 and TRBJ2-4; the match to TRBD1 covers 7 bases. Per germline, CDR1 MDHEN and CDR2 SYDVKM. The CDR3 loop spans 14 amino acids. V trimming: 5 bases; J trimming: 8 bases; junction bases outside the gene matches: 9. CDR3 bases: TGTGCCAGCAGTCCACAGGGGTGGCGGGACATTCAGTACTTC. This codes for CASSPQGWRDIQYF.

The chain is built from TRBV2 and TRBJ2-5, with 7 bases fitting TRBD2. J was trimmed by 5 bases and V by 8 bases; bases with no gene match: 14. CDR3 length equals 15 residues. The germline CDR1 and CDR2 sequences are SNHLY and FYNNEI. DNA of the CDR3: TGTGCCAGCGAGCCGCTTGGGGGGGGAGAGGAGACCCAGTACTTC. This translates into CASEPLGGGEETQYF. Combining the CDR3 with reference TRBV2 and TRBJ2-5 gives the whole variable domain EPEVTQTPSHQVTQMGQEVILRCVPISNHLYFYWYRQILGQKVEFLVSFYNNEISEKSEIFDDQFSVERPDGSNFTLKIRSTKLEDSAMYFCASEPLGGGEETQYFGPGTRLLVL.

This chain links TRBV9 with TRBJ1-6, with D perhaps matching TRBD1 (6 bases). Trimming removed 0 bases at V and 10 bases at J, with 11 bases between. Germline lookup yields CDR1 SGDLS and CDR2 YYNGEE. The CDR3 loop spans 14 amino acids. The CDR3 DNA reads as TGTGCCAGCAGCGTAGTGGACAGTTACTCACCCCTCCACTTT. As protein: CASSVVDSYSPLHF.

The chain is built from TRBV28 and TRBJ1-2; 10 bases map to TRBD1. The CDR3 extends over 16 amino acids. The germline gives CDR1 MDHEN, CDR2 SYDVKM. Losses at the gene ends were 2 bases for V and 3 bases for J; bases not matched to a gene: 6. The DNA for the CDR3 is TGTGCCAGCAGTTTACCCGGGACAGGGGCCCACTATGGCTACACCTTC. It translates to CASSLPGTGAHYGYTF.

This chain joins TRBV28 and TRBJ2-3, with D possibly matching TRBD2 (7 bases). The CDR3 consists of 17 residues. Germline lookup yields CDR1 MDHEN and CDR2 SYDVKM. V was pared by 3 bases and J by 1 base, with 17 bases between. This chain's CDR3 is CASSFRGGRLGTDTQYF. The CDR3 DNA is TGTGCCAGCAGTTTTAGGGGGGGCCGCCTCGGCACAGATACGCAGTATTTT.

The chain links TRBV5-1 to TRBJ2-1, with TRBD2 as a possible D gene (5 bases). CDR1 is SGHRS, CDR2 YFSETQ, per germline. V lost 0 bases to trimming and J lost 7 bases, with 8 bases between them. The CDR3 consists of 13 residues. The CDR3, as DNA: TGCGCCAGCAGCTTGGAGGAGCGGAATGAGCAGTTCTTC. Amino acid sequence: CASSLEERNEQFF.

This chain connects TRBV28 to TRBJ2-7; D assignment may be TRBD1 or TRBD2 (5 bases each). Trimming took off 3 bases at V and 2 bases at J, with 11 bases between the two ends. CDR1 is MDHEN and CDR2 is SYDVKM in the germline V gene. The CDR3 totals 14 residues. CDR3 bases: TGTGCCAGCAGTTTTTACTGGGGGACCTACGAGCAGTACTTC. As protein: CASSFYWGTYEQYF.

Details on this clone: Other DNA sequences in the same sample also yield this CDR3. The V and J genes are TRBV9 and TRBJ2-1; no clear D. V was clipped by 2 bases and J by 1 base, with 4 bases between them. This CDR3 is 13 amino acids long. The germline V gene has CDR1 SGDLS and CDR2 YYNGEE. The CDR3 sequence is CASSVGSYNEQFF. CDR3 nucleotide sequence: TGTGCCAGCAGCGTGGGTTCCTACAATGAGCAGTTCTTC. The whole variable domain, remainder taken from reference TRBV9 and TRBJ2-1, is DSGVTQTPKHLITATGQRVTLRCSPRSGDLSVYWYQQSLDQGLQFLIQYYNGEERAKGNILERFSAQQFPDLHSELNLSSLELGDSALYFCASSVGSYNEQFFGPGTRLTVL.

The chain combines TRBV2 with TRBJ2-6, with D possibly TRBD1 on 6 matching bases. The CDR3 has 14 residues. Germline V lookup: CDR1 SNHLY, CDR2 FYNNEI. V gave up 4 bases and J gave up 8 bases, with 12 bases separating them. In nucleotides, the CDR3 is TGTGCCAGCAGTGTACGACAGGTCTCCAACGTCCTGACTTTC. Translation gives CASSVRQVSNVLTF.

In its sample, this clone was seen a few times. The J gene is TRBJ2-5, the V gene TRBV15; unclear D gene. This CDR3 is 12 amino acids long. The ends were cut back, 0 bases at V and 9 bases at J, with 8 bases in the middle. The V gene's germline CDR1 is LNHNV and CDR2 YYDKDF (reference sequence). The CDR3 region is CATSRDGPPQYF. CDR3 DNA: TGTGCCACCAGCAGAGACGGACCTCCCCAGTACTTC.

The CDR3 DNA reads as TGTGCCTGGAGTGCCCGGGGGTTTCACTATGGCTACACCTTC. It translates to CAWSARGFHYGYTF. V is TRBV30 and J is TRBJ1-2; perhaps TRBD1 as D (5 bases). Germline lookup yields CDR1 GTSNPN and CDR2 SVGIG (reference sequence). The V and J ends lost 1 base and 3 bases respectively, with 12 bases between them. The CDR3 consists of 14 residues.